Below are 27 T cell receptor beta chains sequenced from a single sample in a study of healthy donors' naive CD4 and CD8 T cells. TCR libraries were built from around 0.45 ug of total RNA by linear amplification. Each CDR3 protein is one row after TCRdb ran MiXCR on the reads. The sample has roughly 200,000 distinct CDR3 sequences; around 70% are singletons. Sequencing was carried out using naive CD4+ and CD8+ T cells sorted from blood, pooled from several donors. These receptor sequences come from a pool of human donors in good health; the sample pools cells from several healthy donors.

The rearrangement links TRBV6-5 to TRBJ2-1; TRBD2 might be the D (5 bases). The CDR3 covers 13 residues. Germline V gene lookup returns CDR1 MNHEY and CDR2 SVGAGI. Trimming removed 3 bases from V and 6 bases from J, with 9 bases in between. As DNA, the CDR3 is TGTGCCAGCAGTTATGGACTGGGCAATGAGCAGTTCTTC. Amino acids: CASSYGLGNEQFF.

V usage is TRBV6-6 and J usage is TRBJ1-1; D uncertain. Trimming removed 0 bases from V and 11 bases from J, with 10 bases in between. Germline V gene sequence: CDR1 MNHNY, CDR2 SVGAGI (reference sequence). The CDR3 has 12 residues. The CDR3 nucleotides read TGTGCCAGCAGTTACTCGGAGTGGCCGGCTTTCTTT. This gives the protein CASSYSEWPAFF.

The chain combines TRBV6-2 or TRBV6-3 with TRBJ2-7, with D tentatively TRBD1 or TRBD2 (6 bases each). Germline V gives CDR1 MNHEY, CDR2 SVGEGT. This CDR3 comprises 16 residues. With 2 bases removed from V and 5 bases from J, the gap between germline ends came to 19 bases. CDR3 in DNA: TGTGCCAGCAGTTACGTGGGACTCACAGGGACACACGAGCAGTACTTC. This sequence encodes CASSYVGLTGTHEQYF.

This chain links TRBV30 with TRBJ2-5; D tentatively fits TRBD1 or TRBD2 (5 bases each). The CDR3 length is 15 residues. CDR1 is GTSNPN and CDR2 is SVGIG in the germline V gene (reference sequence). The germline V and J ends were trimmed by 4 bases and 5 bases, with 20 bases remaining between them. Here the CDR3 DNA reads TGTGCCTGGATTCACGGGGCAGGGCTGCGTGAGACCCAGTACTTC. Its translation is CAWIHGAGLRETQYF.

Of note for this clonotype: Mismatch with germline at one junction end may stem from a read error. J is TRBJ1-1 and V is TRBV27, with 7 positions matching TRBD1. Germline values: CDR1 MNHEY, CDR2 SMNVEV (reference sequence). The CDR3 has 14 amino acids. CDR3 protein: CAGSLGDSYTEAFF. The CDR3, as DNA: TGTGCCGGCAGTTTAGGGGACAGTTACACTGAAGCTTTCTTT.

The J gene is TRBJ2-1, the V gene TRBV6-2 or TRBV6-3, with D perhaps matching TRBD1 or TRBD2 (5 bases each). The V end lost 7 bases, the J end lost 4 bases, and 23 bases lay between the germline ends. CDR1 and CDR2 from the germline V gene are MNHEY and SVGEGT. The CDR3 totals 17 residues. This CDR3 reads CASTLRRGVGVYNEQFF. CDR3 DNA: TGTGCCAGCACCCTAAGAAGGGGAGTGGGGGTTTACAATGAGCAGTTCTTC.

The V call is TRBV30, the J call TRBJ1-1; perhaps TRBD1 as D (6 bases). The V and J ends lost 2 bases and 7 bases respectively, with 11 bases between them. Germline V gene sequence: CDR1 GTSNPN, CDR2 SVGIG (reference sequence). The CDR3 consists of 12 residues. The CDR3 here is CAWSHDRFEAFF. The CDR3 region has the DNA TGTGCCTGGAGTCATGACAGGTTTGAAGCTTTCTTT.

This clonotype has more than one count but fewer than ten. The chain is built from TRBV29-1 and TRBJ2-7; D might be TRBD1 or TRBD2, each matching 5 bases. Germline assignment: CDR1 SQVTM and CDR2 ANQGSEA. CDR3 length: 13 residues. The germline V and J ends were trimmed by 4 bases and 3 bases, with 13 bases remaining between them. CDR3 bases: TGCAGCGTTGGGGGGAACTCTCGCTACGAGCAGTACTTC. The encoded protein is CSVGGNSRYEQYF.

The chain joins TRBV11-2 to TRBJ2-1; 9 nucleotides match TRBD2. Germline V lookup: CDR1 SGHAT, CDR2 FQNNGV. Losses at the gene ends were 3 bases for V and 2 bases for J; bases not matched to a gene: 8. The CDR3 contains 17 residues. CDR3 region: CASSLGPSGVTYNEQFF. In DNA, the CDR3 is TGTGCCAGCAGCTTGGGACCTAGCGGGGTAACCTACAATGAGCAGTTCTTC. Variable domain in full (rest from reference TRBV11-2 and TRBJ2-1): EAGVAQSPRYKIIEKRQSVAFWCNPISGHATLYWYQQILGQGPKLLIQFQNNGVVDDSQLPKDRFSAERLKGVDSTLKIQPAKLEDSAVYLCASSLGPSGVTYNEQFFGPGTRLTVL.

The chain links TRBV5-1 to TRBJ2-1, with 14 bases identical to TRBD2. Trimming cost V 5 bases and J 7 bases; bases outside gene matches: 5. This CDR3 region has 15 residues. CDR1 is SGHRS and CDR2 is YFSETQ in the germline V gene. The CDR3 nucleotides read TGCGCCAGCAGACTGACTAGCGGGAGGGCTAATGAGCAGTTCTTC. As protein: CASRLTSGRANEQFF. The whole variable domain, remainder taken from reference TRBV5-1 and TRBJ2-1, is KAGVTQTPRYLIKTRGQQVTLSCSPISGHRSVSWYQQTPGQGLQFLFEYFSETQRNKGNFPGRFSGRQFSNSRSEMNVSTLELGDSALYLCASRLTSGRANEQFFGPGTRLTVL.

This chain connects TRBV6-5 to TRBJ2-1, with a possible D match to TRBD2 (5 bases). V lost 8 bases and J 4 bases, leaving 12 bases between the germline ends. This CDR3 contains 13 residues. In germline, CDR1 is MNHEY, CDR2 SVGAGI. As DNA, the CDR3 is TGTGCCAGCTGGGGAGCTAGATACAATGAGCAGTTCTTC. Translated: CASWGARYNEQFF.

The chain employs TRBV6-5 and TRBJ2-5; a possible D gene is TRBD2 (6 bases). CDR1 and CDR2 from the germline V gene are MNHEY and SVGAGI. The length of the CDR3 is 14 residues. Trimming took off 4 bases at V and 4 bases at J, with 13 bases between the two ends. CDR3 loop: CASSSYGGGETQYF. The CDR3 DNA reads as TGTGCCAGCAGTTCCTACGGGGGAGGAGAGACCCAGTACTTC.

This rearrangement joins TRBV30 to TRBJ1-1; D remains ambiguous. The CDR3 runs 16 residues. CDR1 is GTSNPN and CDR2 is SVGIG in the germline V gene (reference sequence). Trimming pared 4 bases from V and 1 base from J, leaving 19 bases between. The CDR3 nucleotides read TGTGCCTGGATCCCGAGTCCCCGGACGGCGAACACTGAAGCTTTCTTT. Protein sequence: CAWIPSPRTANTEAFF.

The chain recombines TRBV5-1 with TRBJ1-2; TRBD1 might be the D (5 bases). The V gene's germline CDR1 is SGHRS and CDR2 YFSETQ. V lost 6 bases, J lost 7 bases, and 16 bases lay in between. This CDR3 is 13 amino acids long. CDR3 in DNA: TGCGCCAGCACCCTCGGACAAGGGCCTGGCTACACCTTC. Residues: CASTLGQGPGYTF. The complete variable domain, with remaining parts taken from reference TRBV5-1 and TRBJ1-2, reads KAGVTQTPRYLIKTRGQQVTLSCSPISGHRSVSWYQQTPGQGLQFLFEYFSETQRNKGNFPGRFSGRQFSNSRSEMNVSTLELGDSALYLCASTLGQGPGYTFGSGTRLTVV.

The chain has TRBV6-2 or TRBV6-3 and TRBJ1-6; 8 bases agree with TRBD1. Germline loops: CDR1 MNHEY, CDR2 SVGEGT. V was clipped by 3 bases and J by 7 bases; unmatched bases: 17. The CDR3 has 19 residues. The CDR3 nucleotides are TGTGCCAGCAGTTATTGGGAAACTTGGAAGCGACAGGGGAATTCACCCCTCCACTTT. The encoded protein is CASSYWETWKRQGNSPLHF.

V and J are TRBV7-2 and TRBJ2-5, with D perhaps matching TRBD1 (5 bases). The germline V and J ends were trimmed by 6 bases and 0 bases, with 14 bases remaining between them. Germline V gives CDR1 SGHTA, CDR2 FQGNSA. This CDR3 spans 15 amino acids. The CDR3 DNA reads TGTGCCAGCAGTCATCGCGACAGAAACCAAGAGACCCAGTACTTC. It is translated as CASSHRDRNQETQYF.

The chain combines TRBV6-6 with TRBJ2-7; 7 bases align to TRBD2. The CDR3 is 16 residues long. Trimming removed 0 bases from V and 3 bases from J; junction bases left unmatched: 8. The germline CDR1 and CDR2 sequences are MNHNY and SVGAGI (reference sequence). Written as DNA, the CDR3 is TGTGCCAGCAGTTACTCGAATAAGGGAGGGGTCTACGAGCAGTACTTC. It translates to CASSYSNKGGVYEQYF.

The CDR3 spells CSVIAWTGNSYEQYF. The CDR3 DNA is TGCAGCGTTATAGCTTGGACAGGGAACTCCTACGAGCAGTACTTC. The rearrangement uses TRBV29-1 and TRBJ2-7; 8 bases align to TRBD1. Looked up from germline, CDR1 is SQVTM and CDR2 is ANQGSEA. V was pared by 5 bases and J by 0 bases, with 9 bases of the junction left unmatched. CDR3 length: 15 amino acids.

J is TRBJ1-2 and V is TRBV20-1; D remains ambiguous. Germline values: CDR1 DFQATT, CDR2 SNEGSKA (reference sequence). V was trimmed by 6 bases and J by 1 base, leaving 18 bases between them. The CDR3 length is 15 residues. This chain's CDR3 is CSARALSGINYGYTF. The CDR3, as DNA: TGCAGTGCCCGAGCTCTTTCTGGCATTAACTATGGCTACACCTTC.

The chain joins TRBV29-1 to TRBJ1-5, with TRBD1 as a possible D gene (5 bases). There are 12 residues in the CDR3. Trimming stripped 4 bases from V and 5 bases from J, with 9 bases between. Germline CDR1 SQVTM, CDR2 ANQGSEA. The CDR3 sequence is CSVGGRDQPQHF. The CDR3 DNA reads as TGCAGCGTTGGTGGCAGGGATCAGCCCCAGCATTTT.

The rearrangement links TRBV7-8 to TRBJ2-1; D uncertain. CDR3 length equals 12 residues. The V end lost 5 bases, the J end lost 9 bases, and 11 bases lay between the germline ends. From germline, CDR1 is SGHVS and CDR2 FQNEAQ. The CDR3 nucleotides are TGTGCCAGCAGCCCGACGGTCCTTGAGCAGTTCTTC. It encodes CASSPTVLEQFF.

The chain combines TRBV5-4 with TRBJ1-1, with a weak D call TRBD1 (6 bases). The CDR3 covers 14 residues. The ends were cut back, 5 bases at V and 2 bases at J, with 13 bases in the middle. CDR1 and CDR2 (germline): SGHNT, YYREEE (reference sequence). In DNA, the CDR3 is TGTGCCAGCAGTTTACAGGGCCCAAACACTGAAGCTTTCTTT. Its protein product is CASSLQGPNTEAFF.

In DNA form, the CDR3 reads TGTGCCAGCAGTTACGGGAGTGCGGATACGCAGTATTTT. It codes for CASSYGSADTQYF. The V call is TRBV27, the J call TRBJ2-3, with a possible D match to TRBD2 (6 bases). The CDR3 runs to 13 residues. Germline loops: CDR1 MNHEY, CDR2 SMNVEV (reference sequence). Trimming stripped 4 bases from V and 6 bases from J, with 11 bases between.

In its sample, this clonotype was seen once. The chain joins TRBV19 to TRBJ1-5, with 7 nucleotides matching TRBD1. This CDR3 spans 17 amino acids. Germline trimming cut 5 bases from V and 0 bases from J; bases unmatched to any gene: 10. CDR1 is LNHDA, CDR2 SQIVND, per germline (reference sequence). CDR3 region: CASSLQDRTYSNQPQHF. The CDR3 nucleotides read TGTGCCAGTAGTCTCCAGGACAGGACTTATAGCAATCAGCCCCAGCATTTT.

This chain uses TRBV5-1 with TRBJ1-1, with 7 bases that match TRBD1. This CDR3 comprises 15 residues. CDR1 SGHRS and CDR2 YFSETQ come from the germline V gene. The V segment lost 0 bases and the J segment 4 bases; nucleotides outside the gene matches: 6. CDR3 DNA: TGCGCCAGCAGCTTGGGACAGGGAGGGAGCACTGAAGCTTTCTTT. As protein: CASSLGQGGSTEAFF. The full variable domain, its missing parts supplied by reference TRBV5-1 and TRBJ1-1, is KAGVTQTPRYLIKTRGQQVTLSCSPISGHRSVSWYQQTPGQGLQFLFEYFSETQRNKGNFPGRFSGRQFSNSRSEMNVSTLELGDSALYLCASSLGQGGSTEAFFGQGTRLTVV.

This chain connects TRBV29-1 to TRBJ1-2; TRBD1 is a possible D gene (6 bases). V was shortened by 7 bases and J by 2 bases, with 17 bases between the two germline ends. In germline, CDR1 is SQVTM, CDR2 ANQGSEA. This CDR3 has 14 residues. As DNA, the CDR3 is TGCAGCGAACCCCGGACAGATGGAAACTATGGCTACACCTTC. Protein sequence: CSEPRTDGNYGYTF.

V usage is TRBV29-1 and J usage is TRBJ2-1; D is perhaps TRBD1 (5 bases). The CDR3 totals 15 residues. Germline lookup yields CDR1 SQVTM and CDR2 ANQGSEA. V was cut by 5 bases and J by 1 base, with 15 bases left in between. This chain's CDR3 is CSVLWAGFSYNEQFF. CDR3 bases: TGCAGCGTTTTGTGGGCAGGGTTTTCCTACAATGAGCAGTTCTTC.